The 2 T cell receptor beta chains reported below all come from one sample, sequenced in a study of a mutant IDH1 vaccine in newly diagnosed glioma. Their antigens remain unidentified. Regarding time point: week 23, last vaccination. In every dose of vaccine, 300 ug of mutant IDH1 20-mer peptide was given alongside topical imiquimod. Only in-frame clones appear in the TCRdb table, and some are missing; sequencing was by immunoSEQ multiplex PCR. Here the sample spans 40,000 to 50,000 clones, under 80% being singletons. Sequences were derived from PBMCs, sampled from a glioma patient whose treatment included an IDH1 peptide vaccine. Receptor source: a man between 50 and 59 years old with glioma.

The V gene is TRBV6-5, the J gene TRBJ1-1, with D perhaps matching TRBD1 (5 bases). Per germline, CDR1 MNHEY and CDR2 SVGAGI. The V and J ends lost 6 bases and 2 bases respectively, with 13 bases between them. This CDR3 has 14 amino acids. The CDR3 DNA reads TGTGCCAGCAGCCCAAGAGGGACCAACACTGAAGCTTTCTTT. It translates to CASSPRGTNTEAFF.

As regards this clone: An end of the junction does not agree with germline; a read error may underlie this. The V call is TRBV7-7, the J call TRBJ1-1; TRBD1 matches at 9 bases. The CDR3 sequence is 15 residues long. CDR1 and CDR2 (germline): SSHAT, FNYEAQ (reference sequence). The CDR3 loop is CASSPGQGTNTEAFF. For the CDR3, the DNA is TGTGCTAGCAGCCCAGGACAGGGGACGAACACTGAAGCTTTCTTT.